Below are 15 T cell receptor beta chains sequenced from a single sample in a study of identical twins. TCRdb re-derived calls from the 5' RACE reads in MiXCR, one entry per CDR3 protein. In the table there are nearly 650,000 distinct CDR3 sequences, about 7% of which are singletons. These same data were also listed under a study on yellow fever vaccine responses in identical twins.

Sequences were obtained from PBMCs. These receptors were taken from a woman younger than 35 in good health.

This clonotype was counted only a few times. The gene calls are TRBV20-1 and TRBJ2-7; 9 positions match TRBD1. Germline V gene sequence: CDR1 DFQATT, CDR2 SNEGSKA (reference sequence). The CDR3 is 13 amino acids. The J segment lost 3 bases and the V segment lost 3 bases, leaving 3 bases of the junction unmatched. Here the CDR3 reads CSARSTGGYEQYV. DNA for the CDR3: TGCAGTGCTAGGTCGACAGGGGGCTACGAGCAGTACGTC.

The genes are TRBV6-1 and TRBJ2-7; D ambiguous. This CDR3 has 14 amino acids. V was pared by 8 bases and J by 2 bases, with 16 bases between. Germline loops: CDR1 MNHNS, CDR2 SASEGT. In DNA, the CDR3 is TGTGCCAGCGAGACTTCGGACGCCACCTACGAGCAGTACTTC. Amino acid sequence: CASETSDATYEQYF.

The V and J genes are TRBV7-8 and TRBJ1-1, with D perhaps TRBD1 (6 bases). The CDR3 spans 12 residues. The V end lost 5 bases, the J end lost 8 bases, and 12 bases lay between the germline ends. Germline assignment: CDR1 SGHVS and CDR2 FQNEAQ. The CDR3: CASSTGQLEAFF. The DNA for the CDR3 is TGTGCCAGCAGCACAGGACAGCTAGAAGCTTTCTTT.

The gene calls are TRBV12-3 or TRBV12-4 and TRBJ2-7, with D unresolved. V lost 6 bases and J lost 3, with 9 bases in between. This CDR3 has 12 residues. In nucleotides, the CDR3 is TGTGCCAGCAGCTCCTGGGGCTACGAGCAGTACGTC. It codes for CASSSWGYEQYV.

The J gene is TRBJ2-5, the V gene TRBV24-1; D might be TRBD2 (5 bases). V lost 5 bases and J 6 bases, leaving 12 bases between the germline ends. Germline V gene sequence: CDR1 KGHDR, CDR2 SFDVKD. The CDR3 spans 13 residues. The CDR3 loop is CATSGSSGKTQYF. CDR3 coding DNA: TGTGCCACCAGTGGATCCAGCGGAAAGACCCAGTACTTC.

This clonotype was detected ten times or more. The rearrangement links TRBV4-1 to TRBJ2-2; possible D gene TRBD2, 6 bases. The CDR3 loop spans 16 amino acids. V dropped 2 bases and J dropped 3 bases, with 13 bases sitting between them. Germline V gives CDR1 MGHRA, CDR2 YSYEKL. CDR3 in DNA: TGCGCCAGCAGCCAACCGGAGGGCCTCGACACCGGGGAGCTGTTTTTT. It codes for CASSQPEGLDTGELFF.

The chain joins TRBV24-1 to TRBJ2-5; 10 nucleotides align to TRBD2. The CDR3 has 16 amino acids. CDR1 is KGHDR, CDR2 SFDVKD, per germline. V gave up 0 bases and J gave up 5 bases; unmatched junction bases: 5. This CDR3 is CATSDLLAGDLETQYF. The CDR3 DNA follows: TGTGCCACCAGTGATTTGCTAGCGGGAGATCTCGAGACCCAGTACTTC.

In this sample, this clonotype turned up a few times. The rearrangement uses TRBV7-8 and TRBJ2-3; TRBD2 is a possible D gene (5 bases). Germline V gives CDR1 SGHVS, CDR2 FQNEAQ. V lost 3 bases and J lost 2, with 9 bases in between. This CDR3 has 14 amino acids. The DNA for the CDR3 is TGTGCCAGCAGCTTTCGGAGGCCCACAGATACGCAGTATTTT. Translating it yields CASSFRRPTDTQYF. Using reference TRBV7-8 and TRBJ2-3 for the parts outside the CDR3, the full variable domain is GAGVSQSPRYKVAKRGQDVALRCDPISGHVSLFWYQQALGQGPEFLTYFQNEAQLDKSGLPSDRFFAERPEGSVSTLKIQRTQQEDSAVYLCASSFRRPTDTQYFGPGTRLTVL.

The chain has TRBV12-3 or TRBV12-4 and TRBJ1-5; D not certain. V lost 0 bases and J lost 5, with 11 bases in between. The CDR3 covers 15 residues. The CDR3 sequence is CASSLAAGFDQPQHF. The CDR3 nucleotides are TGTGCCAGCAGTTTAGCGGCCGGGTTTGATCAGCCCCAGCATTTT.

This clonotype has ten or more counts. The rearrangement joins TRBV9 to TRBJ2-3, with a tentative D call TRBD2 (6 bases). V lost 2 bases to trimming and J lost 0 bases, with 13 bases between them. This CDR3 spans 16 amino acids. CDR1 SGDLS and CDR2 YYNGEE come from the germline V gene. The CDR3 reads CASSVWSGTSTDTQYF. In DNA form, the CDR3 reads TGTGCCAGCAGCGTTTGGAGTGGGACTAGCACAGATACGCAGTATTTT.

This rearrangement joins TRBV13 to TRBJ2-4; 13 bases fit TRBD2. Germline V gene sequence: CDR1 PRHDT, CDR2 FYEKMQ (reference sequence). The CDR3 contains 22 residues. With V trimmed by 5 bases and J by 2 bases, 21 bases remained unmatched. CDR3 region: CASSPHLPSTSGGGFPKNIQYF. CDR3 DNA sequence: TGTGCCAGCAGCCCCCACCTCCCCTCCACTAGCGGGGGGGGCTTCCCCAAAAACATTCAGTACTTC.

This clonotype was seen a handful of times. V and J are TRBV14 and TRBJ2-7; TRBD2 might be the D (6 bases). The CDR3 is made up of 13 amino acids. Per the germline V gene, CDR1 is SGHDN and CDR2 is FVKESK. V gave up 5 bases and J gave up 4 bases, with 12 bases separating them. The CDR3 is CASSSRGGYEQYV. The CDR3 DNA follows: TGTGCCAGCAGCTCACGGGGAGGATACGAGCAGTACGTC.

The V gene is TRBV29-1, the J gene TRBJ2-1; D is unclear. Looked up from germline, CDR1 is SQVTM and CDR2 is ANQGSEA. The CDR3 has 12 residues. V was trimmed by 1 base and J by 6 bases, leaving 7 bases between them. DNA of the CDR3: TGCAGCGTTGAAGCTGGTGGCAATGAGCAGTTCTTC. It codes for CSVEAGGNEQFF.

This clonotype occurred a few times. An end of the junction does not agree with germline; a read error may underlie this. The rearrangement links TRBV2 to TRBJ2-5, with 7 bases aligning to TRBD1. CDR1 and CDR2 (germline): SNHLY, FYNNEI. This CDR3 is 14 amino acids long. CDR3 protein: CASREDRAQETQYF. The CDR3 DNA sequence: TGTGCCAGCAGGGAAGACAGGGCTCAAGAGACCCAGTACTTC.

This clonotype was detected only a few times. The chain uses TRBV20-1 and TRBJ2-5; 10 bases agree with TRBD2. CDR1 is DFQATT, CDR2 SNEGSKA, per germline (reference sequence). Trimming removed 7 bases from V and 4 bases from J; junction bases left unmatched: 12. The CDR3 is 15 residues long. Written as DNA, the CDR3 is TGCAGTGTCCCGACCCCTAGCGGGAGTGGAGAGACCCAGTACTTC. Encoded protein: CSVPTPSGSGETQYF.